The 13 T cell receptor beta chains below all came from one sample that was sequenced in a study of T cells after yellow fever vaccination. TCRdb re-called the 5' RACE reads through MiXCR, storing one row per CDR3 protein. This table has around 100,000 distinct CDR3 sequences, more than 7.5% appearing once. The specimen comprised CD8+ T cells sorted from PBMCs, sampled 45 days after the yellow fever booster vaccination. The receptor source for this set is a man aged 25 to 45 who received the YFV17D yellow fever vaccine.

This clonotype was found many times. Here the CDR3 DNA reads TGTGCCATCAGTCCCGGGACAGGGTATCCAGCCTACGAGCAGTACTTC. This sequence encodes CAISPGTGYPAYEQYF. The chain recombines TRBV10-3 with TRBJ2-7, with 9 bases matching TRBD1. The ends lost 5 bases at V and 2 bases at J; junction bases unmatched: 10. The germline CDR1 and CDR2 sequences are ENHRY and SYGVKD. The CDR3 length is 16 residues.

This clonotype has ten or more counts. The chain couples TRBV11-2 to TRBJ2-2; D is possibly TRBD1 or TRBD2 (6 bases each). The germline V gene encodes CDR1 SGHAT and CDR2 FQNNGV. The CDR3 has 15 residues. The V end was cut by 10 bases, the J end by 3 bases, with 18 bases between. CDR3 in amino acids: CAKGGTGADTGELFF. The DNA for the CDR3 is TGTGCCAAAGGGGGGACGGGAGCGGACACCGGGGAGCTGTTTTTT.

This clonotype was seen ten or more times. The chain couples TRBV7-9 to TRBJ2-5; D is unclear. The CDR3 has 16 residues. From germline, CDR1 is SEHNR and CDR2 FQNEAQ (reference sequence). Trimming removed 4 bases from V and 3 bases from J, with 18 bases in between. This CDR3 reads CASSYPSLVGKETQYF. The CDR3 DNA reads TGTGCCAGCAGCTACCCGAGCCTAGTGGGCAAAGAGACCCAGTACTTC.

This clonotype was detected many times. The chain is built from TRBV29-1 and TRBJ1-4; 10 bases are a match to TRBD1. This CDR3 is 13 amino acids long. V was clipped by 6 bases and J by 16 bases; unmatched bases: 14. Germline V lookup: CDR1 SQVTM, CDR2 ANQGSEA. In DNA, the CDR3 is TGCAGCGTGGTAGACGGACAGGGGGGTGTCTCGTTTTTT. Amino acid sequence: CSVVDGQGGVSFF.

This clonotype has only a few counts. The CDR3 sequence: CASSLFLSYEQYF. The DNA of the CDR3 is TGTGCCAGCAGCTTATTTCTCTCCTACGAGCAGTACTTC. The chain joins TRBV7-2 to TRBJ2-7, with D unresolved. Trimming stripped 2 bases from V and 0 bases from J, with 5 bases between. CDR3 length: 13 amino acids. CDR1 and CDR2 from the germline V gene are SGHTA and FQGNSA.

In its sample, this clonotype was seen a few times. The chain carries TRBV6-5 and TRBJ1-2; D remains unclear. This CDR3 region has 11 residues. V was trimmed by 8 bases and J by 4 bases, leaving 8 bases between them. CDR1 is MNHEY and CDR2 is SVGAGI in the germline V gene. The CDR3 spells CASSVGYGYTF. Written as DNA, the CDR3 is TGTGCCAGCTCCGTCGGCTATGGCTACACCTTC.

This clonotype was seen ten or more times. V and J are TRBV7-2 and TRBJ2-7; 7 positions match TRBD1. The V segment lost 4 bases and the J segment 2 bases; nucleotides outside the gene matches: 5. Germline CDR1 is SGHTA and CDR2 is FQGNSA. The CDR3 has 14 residues. In DNA form, the CDR3 reads TGTGCCAGCAGCTCCTACGGGACAGCCTACGAGCAGTACTTC. This encodes CASSSYGTAYEQYF.

This clonotype was detected ten times or more. The chain links TRBV14 to TRBJ2-3, with no clear D. CDR1 SGHDN and CDR2 FVKESK come from the germline V gene. The CDR3 sequence is 13 residues long. Trimming removed 0 bases from V and 4 bases from J, with 5 bases in between. The CDR3: CASSQERPDTQYF. CDR3 bases: TGTGCCAGCAGCCAAGAACGTCCAGATACGCAGTATTTT.

This clonotype occurred many times. The rearrangement joins TRBV6-1 to TRBJ2-7; TRBD2 matches 9 bases. Germline CDR1 and CDR2: MNHNS and SASEGT. V lost 10 bases to trimming and J lost 2 bases; unmatched junction nucleotides: 9. This CDR3 has 14 residues. The CDR3 DNA sequence: TGTGCCACCAGGGGCGGGAGGGGACCCTACGAGCAGTACTTC. Translation gives CATRGGRGPYEQYF.

This clonotype occurred many times. The gene calls are TRBV12-3 or TRBV12-4 and TRBJ2-7; possible D gene TRBD2, 5 bases. V shed 3 bases and J shed 4 bases, with 13 bases lying between them. The CDR3 covers 14 residues. CDR3 sequence reads: CASSFAGPDYEQYF. The CDR3 DNA reads TGTGCCAGCAGTTTTGCGGGTCCGGATTACGAGCAGTACTTC.

This clonotype was seen at least ten times. The rearrangement links TRBV20-1 to TRBJ1-1; D is possibly TRBD1 (6 bases). Between the trimmed V and J ends, which lost 5 bases and 5 bases, there was a span of 15 bases. CDR1 is DFQATT and CDR2 is SNEGSKA in the germline V gene (reference sequence). This CDR3 is 13 amino acids long. CDR3 sequence (DNA): TGCAGTGCTCAATGGCCCCAGGGGACTGAAGCTTTCTTT. This translates into CSAQWPQGTEAFF.

Concerning this clonotype: Given a much more abundant clone one base away, this may be a read error. This rearrangement joins TRBV7-2 to TRBJ1-2; D ambiguous. This CDR3 comprises 12 residues. The V and J ends lost 5 bases and 6 bases respectively, with 10 bases between them. CDR1 SGHTA and CDR2 FQGNSA come from the germline V gene. CDR3 sequence reads: CASSGAGHGYTF. CDR3 sequence (DNA): TGTGCCAGCAGCGGAGCGGGCCATGGCTACACCTTC.

There are many counts of this clonotype. The J gene is TRBJ2-1, the V gene TRBV24-1; 8 nucleotides match TRBD2. Germline loops: CDR1 KGHDR, CDR2 SFDVKD. The V gene end was trimmed by 3 bases and the J gene end by 5 bases; junction bases not matched to a gene: 8. This CDR3 comprises 16 residues. CDR3 residues: CATSDLDGRADNEQFF. The CDR3 nucleotides are TGTGCCACCAGTGATCTAGACGGGAGGGCCGACAATGAGCAGTTCTTC.